The entry below gives a single T cell receptor (beta chain) sequence along with its context. Its antigen is unknown. Total RNA, at least 5.5 micrograms per sample, was extracted from PBMCs. This record belongs to a study of blood T cells in healthy people across ages. General study points: Both naive CD4+ cell counts and diversity were greater in long-lived donors than in aged donors.

A J-beta primer mix and a sample-barcoded 5' primer were used in a second PCR of roughly 6 to 11 cycles. MiXCR was run by TCRdb on the 5' RACE reads, yielding one entry per CDR3 protein. Here the sample spans over a million distinct CDR3 sequences, 42% being singletons. V was shortened by 6 bases and J by 3 bases, with 17 bases between the two germline ends. The length of the CDR3 is 15 residues. Per germline, CDR1 SNHLY and CDR2 FYNNEI. What was sequenced was blood. This sequence was found in a woman aged 18-29 years in good health. The chain carries TRBV2 and TRBJ1-2; D remains ambiguous. The CDR3 DNA is TGTGCCAGCAGGACTCTAATGGGCGGGGACTATGGCTACACCTTC. The encoded protein is CASRTLMGGDYGYTF.